The clone carrying this TCR beta chain was counted once. Antigen unknown. Trimming removed 4 bases at V and 4 bases at J, with 12 bases between. This CDR3 spans 15 amino acids. Germline CDR1 is SGHNT and CDR2 is YYREEE (reference sequence). This sample stems from a study of cytomegalovirus exposure and HLA in healthy donors. Study information: An earlier analysis identified approximately 110 million unique TCR beta sequences in some 170 million T cells. Study-wide points: In vitro checks showed that a few CMV-associated chains really do target CMV antigens.

PCR was performed using 60 Vbeta and 13 Jbeta primers. This table comes from immunoSEQ multiplex PCR, and its TCRdb copy is limited to in-frame clones, with some not included. Among approximately 130,000 clones listed, approximately 72% were seen once. The clonotype was recovered from a human donor in good health. Sequenced material: PBMCs. The V call is TRBV5-4, the J call TRBJ2-6; possible D gene TRBD1, 6 bases. The CDR3 nucleotides are TGTGCCAGCAGCGTGGACAGTTCCGGGGCCAACGTCCTGACTTTC. Protein sequence: CASSVDSSGANVLTF.